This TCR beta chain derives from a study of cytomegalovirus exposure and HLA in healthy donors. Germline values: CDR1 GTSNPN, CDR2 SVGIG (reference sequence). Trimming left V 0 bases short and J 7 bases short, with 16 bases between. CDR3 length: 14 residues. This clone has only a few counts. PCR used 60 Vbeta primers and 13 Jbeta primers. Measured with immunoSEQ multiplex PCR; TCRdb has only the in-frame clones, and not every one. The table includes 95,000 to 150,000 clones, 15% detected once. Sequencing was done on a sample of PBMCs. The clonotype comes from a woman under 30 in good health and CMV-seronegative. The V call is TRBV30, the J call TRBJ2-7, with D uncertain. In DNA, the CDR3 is TGTGCCTGGAGTGTAAGCACCCGCCCTGTGGAGCAGTACTTC. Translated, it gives CAWSVSTRPVEQYF.